This record covers a single TCR beta chain. The record originates from a study of cytomegalovirus exposure and HLA in healthy donors. With V trimmed by 5 bases and J by 2 bases, 5 bases remained unmatched. CDR1 is SGHVS and CDR2 is FQNEAQ in the germline V gene. The CDR3 loop spans 15 amino acids. The study ran its PCR with 60 Vbeta and 13 Jbeta primers. TCRdb keeps only in-frame clones here, not all; method: immunoSEQ multiplex PCR. The sample includes 190,000 or so clones, roughly four fifths seen only once; the top ten take about 1.6%. What was sequenced was PBMCs. The V gene is TRBV7-8, the J gene TRBJ2-7, with 11 positions matching TRBD2. This receptor was obtained from a man in his fifties or sixties in good health and CMV-seronegative. The CDR3: CASSLRLAGPYEQYF. The DNA for the CDR3 is TGTGCCAGCAGCCTTCGACTAGCGGGACCCTACGAGCAGTACTTC.